This is a list of T cell receptor beta chains from one sample in a study of post-analysis software for immune sequencing data. One entry per CDR3 protein results from TCRdb running MiXCR on the PCR reads. The table has 650,000 to 900,000 distinct CDR3 sequences, about 45% seen once. The sample comprised blood. These TCRs come from a girl between 5 and 17 years old with multiple sclerosis. CDR3s leave out the opening cysteine and the closing phenylalanine or tryptophan.

j_call	v_call	cdr3_aa
TRBJ1-1	TRBV12-3/TRBV12-4	ASTDGTNTEAF
TRBJ2-1	TRBV6-4	ASSDEETTYNEQF
TRBJ2-2	TRBV24-1	ATSAKGLAGAGELF
TRBJ2-7	TRBV20-1	SAARQGGSSYEQY
TRBJ2-7	TRBV7-9	ASSPRGEGAYEQY
TRBJ2-1	TRBV12-3/TRBV12-4	ASSWKQEQF
TRBJ2-7	TRBV2	ASTNDRVGTYEQY
TRBJ2-1	TRBV19	ASSAPGQGGF
TRBJ1-4	TRBV5-1	ASRLTGGADEKLF
TRBJ2-7	TRBV5-1	ASSFDLDREFYEQY
TRBJ2-3	TRBV2	ASGDRGVTDTQY
TRBJ1-1	TRBV29-1	SVYRAGEAF